Presented here are 32 T cell receptor beta chains from one specimen sequenced in a study of vaccination and CD4 T cells after COVID-19. This sample's treatment: roughly 10-day PBMC culture with coronavirus spike peptide pools or control peptides (ViraFEST assay). Their target antigens are unknown. Cultured CD4+ T cells had their DNA profiled by the Oncomine TCR Beta short-read assay. TCRdb re-derived calls from the PCR reads in MiXCR, one entry per CDR3 protein. The sample holds more than 15,000 distinct CDR3 sequences, around 50% seen once. Sequenced sample: CD4+ T cells from blood, cultured in vitro. These receptors were obtained from a human donor who had recovered from COVID-19.

V usage is TRBV11-2 and J usage is TRBJ1-6; D ambiguous. The germline V gene encodes CDR1 SGHAT and CDR2 FQNNGV. The V end was cut by 5 bases, the J end by 8 bases, with 13 bases between. CDR3 size: 14 residues. CDR3 amino acids: CASSRLGFYSPLHF. The CDR3, as DNA: TGTGCCAGCAGCCGCCTGGGGTTCTATTCACCCCTCCACTTT.

This clonotype turned up a few times. This chain joins TRBV7-3 and TRBJ2-1, with TRBD2 identical over 8 bases. There are 15 residues in the CDR3. Germline values: CDR1 SGHTA, CDR2 FQGTGA. V was clipped by 2 bases and J by 6 bases; unmatched bases: 6. CDR3 sequence: CASSLVAGPLNEQFF. DNA for the CDR3: TGTGCCAGCAGCTTAGTAGCGGGACCCCTCAATGAGCAGTTCTTC.

This clonotype was detected only a few times. This chain uses TRBV20-1 with TRBJ2-7; TRBD1 agrees at 8 bases. Trimming cost V 1 base and J 3 bases; bases outside gene matches: 2. This CDR3 spans 13 amino acids. The germline V gene has CDR1 DFQATT and CDR2 SNEGSKA (reference sequence). Here the CDR3 DNA reads TGCAGTGCTAGAGGGGACAGGTACTACGAGCAGTACTTC. It yields the protein CSARGDRYYEQYF.

The V and J genes are TRBV2 and TRBJ2-5; 12 bases fit TRBD2. This CDR3 has 14 residues. CDR1 is SNHLY, CDR2 FYNNEI, per germline. The V gene end was trimmed by 5 bases and the J gene end by 3 bases; junction bases not matched to a gene: 1. CDR3 coding DNA: TGTGCCAGCAGTAGACTAGCGGGAGAAGAGACCCAGTACTTC. Protein product: CASSRLAGEETQYF.

This clonotype was picked up one time. This rearrangement joins TRBV7-9 to TRBJ1-1, with D unclear. Germline CDR1 SEHNR, CDR2 FQNEAQ (reference sequence). The V end was cut by 6 bases, the J end by 6 bases, with 8 bases between. The CDR3 contains 11 residues. CDR3 in amino acids: CASREGPEAFF. CDR3 nucleotide sequence: TGTGCCAGCAGAGAGGGCCCTGAAGCTTTCTTT.

The chain uses TRBV20-1 and TRBJ1-3; D is ambiguous. The germline V and J ends were trimmed by 0 bases and 0 bases, with 12 bases remaining between them. CDR1 is DFQATT, CDR2 SNEGSKA, per germline (reference sequence). The CDR3 length is 16 residues. Here the CDR3 DNA reads TGCAGTGCTAGAGATTCCGGCCGGGGCTCTGGAAACACCATATATTTT. This sequence encodes CSARDSGRGSGNTIYF.

This clonotype has just one count. The J gene is TRBJ2-1, the V gene TRBV4-3; TRBD2 matches 11 bases. This CDR3 spans 17 amino acids. J lost 4 bases, V lost 4 bases, and 9 bases had no gene match. Germline V lookup: CDR1 LGHNA, CDR2 YSLEER. CDR3 DNA: TGCGCCAGCAGCCGCAAGACTAGCGGGACTCCTTACAATGAGCAGTTCTTC. Encoded protein: CASSRKTSGTPYNEQFF.

This clonotype was detected a few times. The rearrangement joins TRBV15 to TRBJ2-2, with D possibly being TRBD1 or TRBD2 (5 bases each). V lost 0 bases and J lost 5, with 10 bases in between. CDR3 length equals 15 residues. Germline loops: CDR1 LNHNV, CDR2 YYDKDF (reference sequence). The CDR3: CATSRDLGDTGELFF. CDR3 nucleotides: TGTGCCACCAGCAGAGATCTGGGGGATACCGGGGAGCTGTTTTTT.

The V gene is TRBV10-2, the J gene TRBJ2-7; 12 bases match TRBD1. The germline V gene has CDR1 WSHSY and CDR2 SAAADI. V lost 6 bases, J lost 4 bases, and 7 bases stayed unmatched. This CDR3 comprises 15 residues. The CDR3 region has the DNA TGCGCCAGCAGGGTTCCGGGACAGGGGGCGTACGAGCAGTACTTC. Protein product: CASRVPGQGAYEQYF.

This clonotype turned up a few times. The chain joins TRBV20-1 to TRBJ1-1; tentatively, D is TRBD1 (5 bases). Germline loops: CDR1 DFQATT, CDR2 SNEGSKA (reference sequence). The CDR3 sequence is 14 residues long. V lost 4 bases, J lost 4 bases, and 16 bases lay in between. CDR3 residues: CSAKKGARGTEAFF. The CDR3 DNA sequence: TGCAGTGCTAAGAAAGGGGCCCGAGGCACTGAAGCTTTCTTT.

This chain connects TRBV6-5 to TRBJ2-7; TRBD1 agrees at 8 bases. Germline assignment: CDR1 MNHEY and CDR2 SVGAGI. The CDR3 extends over 13 amino acids. V trimming: 1 base; J trimming: 6 bases; junction bases outside the gene matches: 2. CDR3 in DNA: TGTGCCAGCAGTTACTACAGGGGGAGCGAGCAGTACTTC. Translated: CASSYYRGSEQYF.

CDR3 sequence: CASSSQGALPGGYTF. In DNA, the CDR3 is TGTGCCAGCAGTTCTCAGGGGGCGCTGCCGGGTGGCTACACCTTC. V is TRBV27 and J is TRBJ1-2; 8 bases align to TRBD1. V trimming: 4 bases; J trimming: 7 bases; junction bases outside the gene matches: 11. Germline V gives CDR1 MNHEY, CDR2 SMNVEV (reference sequence). This CDR3 is built from 15 residues.

This clonotype was seen more than once but under ten times. The V call is TRBV4-2, the J call TRBJ2-5, with 11 bases fitting TRBD2. V gave up 4 bases and J gave up 3 bases; unmatched junction bases: 10. Per the germline V gene, CDR1 is LGHNA and CDR2 is YNFKEQ. This CDR3 has 17 residues. CDR3: CASSRRLAGGPEETQYF. In DNA form, the CDR3 reads TGTGCCAGCAGCCGTAGGTTAGCGGGAGGGCCGGAAGAGACCCAGTACTTC.

This chain connects TRBV19 to TRBJ2-5, with D perhaps matching TRBD2 (5 bases). This CDR3 is built from 17 residues. Germline CDR1 is LNHDA and CDR2 is SQIVND (reference sequence). V lost 4 bases and J 0 bases, leaving 18 bases between the germline ends. The CDR3 nucleotides read TGTGCCAGTAGTACGAGACCCGAGGGAAAGTACCAAGAGACCCAGTACTTC. Encoded protein: CASSTRPEGKYQETQYF.

This chain joins TRBV5-4 and TRBJ2-1, with TRBD1 identical over 10 bases. With 5 bases clipped from V and 2 bases from J, the junction kept 7 bases outside the gene matches. The CDR3 is made up of 16 amino acids. Germline V gene data show CDR1 as SGHNT and CDR2 as YYREEE (reference sequence). CDR3 sequence: CASSPGQGGTYNEQFF. The CDR3 DNA reads as TGTGCCAGCAGTCCCGGACAGGGGGGGACCTACAATGAGCAGTTCTTC. Supplemented by reference TRBV5-4 and TRBJ2-1, the full variable domain reads ETGVTQSPTHLIKTRGQQVTLRCSSQSGHNTVSWYQQALGQGPQFIFQYYREEENGRGNFPPRFSGLQFPNYSSELNVNALELDDSALYLCASSPGQGGTYNEQFFGPGTRLTVL.

The CDR3 reads CASSGGLDGYEQFF. In nucleotides, the CDR3 is TGTGCCAGTAGTGGGGGGTTGGATGGCTATGAGCAGTTCTTC. This chain uses TRBV19 with TRBJ2-1; a weak D match, TRBD2 (6 bases). Germline assignment: CDR1 LNHDA and CDR2 SQIVND (reference sequence). There are 14 residues in the CDR3. Trimming pared 5 bases from V and 8 bases from J, leaving 16 bases between.

CDR3 bases: TGTGCCAGCAGCTTGCACAGGGCCTTCTATGGCTACACCTTC. This codes for CASSLHRAFYGYTF. This rearrangement joins TRBV11-2 to TRBJ1-2, with D tentatively TRBD1 (6 bases). Germline V lookup: CDR1 SGHAT, CDR2 FQNNGV. Trimming removed 3 bases at V and 4 bases at J, with 12 bases between. This CDR3 has 14 residues.

The chain uses TRBV20-1 and TRBJ2-7, with 8 positions matching TRBD1. This CDR3 contains 14 residues. V trimming: 3 bases; J trimming: 3 bases; junction bases outside the gene matches: 7. Per germline, CDR1 DFQATT and CDR2 SNEGSKA (reference sequence). This CDR3 reads CSASQGARGYEQYF. In DNA, the CDR3 is TGCAGTGCTAGTCAGGGGGCGCGGGGCTACGAGCAGTACTTC.

The chain uses TRBV30 and TRBJ1-1; the D gene is possibly TRBD1 (5 bases). The V end was cut by 5 bases, the J end by 5 bases, with 15 bases between. This CDR3 has 13 residues. Germline V gives CDR1 GTSNPN, CDR2 SVGIG (reference sequence). The CDR3 sequence is CAWRRGPGTEAFF. The CDR3 region has the DNA TGTGCCTGGCGAAGGGGCCCCGGAACTGAAGCTTTCTTT.

This clonotype showed up just a few times. This rearrangement joins TRBV30 to TRBJ1-1; D gene uncertain. The germline CDR1 and CDR2 sequences are GTSNPN and SVGIG (reference sequence). V lost 4 bases and J lost 3, with 12 bases in between. The CDR3 totals 13 residues. This CDR3 is CAWTRGRYTEAFF. The CDR3 DNA follows: TGTGCCTGGACCCGAGGGCGGTACACTGAAGCTTTCTTT.

This clonotype was counted between two and nine times. The chain has TRBV28 and TRBJ1-1; D is unresolved. Between the trimmed V and J ends, which lost 3 bases and 10 bases, there was a span of 9 bases. Germline V gene sequence: CDR1 MDHEN, CDR2 SYDVKM. The CDR3 runs to 11 residues. In nucleotides, the CDR3 is TGTGCCAGCAGTTTTATAGCCGGAGCTTTCTTT. It translates to CASSFIAGAFF.

This clonotype has just a few counts. The J gene is TRBJ1-6, the V gene TRBV27; D is unclear. In germline, CDR1 is MNHEY, CDR2 SMNVEV (reference sequence). The ends were cut back, 1 base at V and 7 bases at J, with 8 bases in the middle. The CDR3 has 14 residues. CDR3 in amino acids: CASSLYPENSPLHF. DNA for the CDR3: TGTGCCAGCAGTTTATATCCAGAAAATTCACCCCTCCACTTT.

The gene calls are TRBV5-1 and TRBJ1-2; D is uncertain. The CDR3 length is 18 residues. Trimming took 1 base from V and 7 from J, leaving 26 bases between them. Looked up from germline, CDR1 is SGHRS and CDR2 is YFSETQ. The CDR3 protein is CASSLPEDPTESGRGYTF. The CDR3 coding sequence is TGCGCCAGCAGCTTGCCCGAAGACCCAACAGAGAGTGGTCGTGGCTACACCTTC.

The chain couples TRBV5-4 to TRBJ1-1, with a possible D match to TRBD1 (5 bases). Germline CDR1 reads SGHNT; CDR2 reads YYREEE (reference sequence). Trimming took off 1 base at V and 3 bases at J, with 7 bases between the two ends. This CDR3 comprises 13 residues. The CDR3 DNA reads as TGTGCCAGCAGCTTGAAGGGGCACACTGAAGCTTTCTTT. Protein product: CASSLKGHTEAFF.

The chain links TRBV27 to TRBJ1-3; no firm D call. CDR3 length equals 14 residues. V was shortened by 6 bases and J by 0 bases, with 9 bases between the two germline ends. Germline V gene sequence: CDR1 MNHEY, CDR2 SMNVEV (reference sequence). The CDR3 DNA sequence: TGTGCCAGCAGCCCCAGAGGCTCTGGAAACACCATATATTTT. Its protein product is CASSPRGSGNTIYF.

This clonotype was seen more than once but under ten times. The J gene is TRBJ1-5, the V gene TRBV20-1; D is perhaps TRBD1 (6 bases). Germline V gives CDR1 DFQATT, CDR2 SNEGSKA (reference sequence). V dropped 6 bases and J dropped 2 bases, with 14 bases sitting between them. The CDR3 sequence is 14 residues long. The DNA for the CDR3 is TGCAGTGCCCGAGGCGGGGGGCGCAATCAGCCCCAGCATTTT. As protein: CSARGGGRNQPQHF.

The genes are TRBV6-1 and TRBJ2-5, with D possibly matching TRBD2 (9 bases). The CDR3 is 18 amino acids. Trimming removed 6 bases at V and 2 bases at J, with 25 bases between. The germline gives CDR1 MNHNS, CDR2 SASEGT. The CDR3 loop is CASRTGGPGLAGQETQYF. In nucleotides, the CDR3 is TGTGCCAGCAGAACAGGGGGTCCCGGCCTAGCGGGACAAGAGACCCAGTACTTC.

The V call is TRBV5-4, the J call TRBJ1-1, with 7 bases lining up with TRBD1. This CDR3 region has 15 residues. Germline CDR1 is SGHNT and CDR2 is YYREEE (reference sequence). The ends lost 3 bases at V and 1 base at J; junction bases unmatched: 6. CDR3 sequence reads: CASSSAGGPNTEAFF. The CDR3 region has the DNA TGTGCCAGCAGCTCTGCAGGGGGACCGAACACTGAAGCTTTCTTT.

The rearrangement joins TRBV29-1 to TRBJ2-5; 9 bases agree with TRBD1. This CDR3 comprises 15 residues. Trimming took 2 bases from V and 5 from J; bases not matched to a gene: 9. The germline V gene encodes CDR1 SQVTM and CDR2 ANQGSEA. The CDR3 here is CSVENPQGARETQYF. The CDR3, as DNA: TGCAGCGTTGAAAATCCACAGGGGGCTAGGGAGACCCAGTACTTC.

This clonotype was observed once. V is TRBV11-2 and J is TRBJ2-3; D could derive from TRBD1 or TRBD2 (5 bases each). The CDR3 runs 17 residues. The germline V gene encodes CDR1 SGHAT and CDR2 FQNNGV. With 1 base removed from V and 2 bases from J, the gap between germline ends came to 16 bases. CDR3 nucleotide sequence: TGTGCCAGCAGCTTAGCCTACCGGAAGGGGACCACAGATACGCAGTATTTT. It codes for CASSLAYRKGTTDTQYF.

The chain employs TRBV6-4 and TRBJ1-2, with D uncertain. This CDR3 is built from 13 residues. Per the germline V gene, CDR1 is MRHNA and CDR2 is SNTAGT. Deletions cut 8 bases from V and 1 base from J, with 11 bases between. This CDR3 is CASRSGLNYGYTF. CDR3 DNA sequence: TGTGCCAGCCGGTCAGGACTTAACTATGGCTACACCTTC.

The J gene is TRBJ1-1, the V gene TRBV20-1; no firm D call. Looked up from germline, CDR1 is DFQATT and CDR2 is SNEGSKA (reference sequence). The CDR3 totals 14 residues. Deletions cut 2 bases from V and 4 bases from J, with 14 bases between. The CDR3 loop is CSARTPRASTEAFF. For the CDR3, the DNA is TGCAGTGCTAGAACCCCACGGGCGAGCACTGAAGCTTTCTTT.